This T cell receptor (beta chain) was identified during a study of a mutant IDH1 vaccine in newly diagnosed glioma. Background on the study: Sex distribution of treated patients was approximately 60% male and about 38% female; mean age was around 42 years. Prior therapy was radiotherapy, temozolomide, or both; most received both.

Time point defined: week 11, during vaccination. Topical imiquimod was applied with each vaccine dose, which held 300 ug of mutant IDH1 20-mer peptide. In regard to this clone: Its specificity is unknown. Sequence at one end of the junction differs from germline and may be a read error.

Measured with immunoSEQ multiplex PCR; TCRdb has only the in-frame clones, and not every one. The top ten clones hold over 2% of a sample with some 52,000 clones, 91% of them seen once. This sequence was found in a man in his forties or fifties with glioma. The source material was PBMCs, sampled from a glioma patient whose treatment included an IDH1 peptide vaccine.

The CDR3 bases are TGTGCCGGGAGACGTAACACTGAAGCTTTCTTT. It is translated as CAGRRNTEAFF. The chain uses TRBV30 and TRBJ1-1; no reliable D call. The CDR3 consists of 11 residues. Germline CDR1 reads GTSNPN; CDR2 reads SVGIG (reference sequence).